These 23 T cell receptor beta chains share one sample of origin, sequenced in a study of technical replicates of blood from a few donors (dated by TCRdb to the late 2010s). Library preparation employed the immunoSEQ multiplex PCR assay. The table was pulled from immuneACCESS by TCRdb, which kept in-frame rearrangements only. Such tables lose some clones; where checked, under half of the loss comes from unresolved V genes, and the rest has no known cause. For this sample there are around 80,000 clones; 90% to 95% appear just once. About 0.4% of the sample rests with the top ten. Specimen: T cells isolated from PBMCs. These receptor sequences come from a human donor in good health.

The count of this clone is one. The rearrangement links TRBV19 to TRBJ1-1; D call uncertain. The CDR3 is 14 amino acids. V was cut by 0 bases and J by 1 base, with 6 bases left in between. The germline V gene encodes CDR1 LNHDA and CDR2 SQIVND (reference sequence). DNA of the CDR3: TGTGCCAGTAGTATAGATCCCTCGAACACTGAAGCTTTCTTT. Amino acid sequence: CASSIDPSNTEAFF.

The chain carries TRBV7-8 and TRBJ1-3; 10 bases line up with TRBD1. In germline, CDR1 is SGHVS, CDR2 FQNEAQ. The CDR3 runs 15 residues. J lost 3 bases, V lost 4 bases, and 3 bases had no gene match. This CDR3 is CASSSTGGFGNTIYF. The CDR3 DNA is TGTGCCAGCAGCTCGACAGGGGGCTTTGGAAACACCATATATTTT.

The V gene is TRBV11-3, the J gene TRBJ2-6; D is ambiguous. The V and J ends lost 5 bases and 5 bases respectively, with 22 bases between them. The CDR3 spans 18 residues. From germline, CDR1 is SGHNT and CDR2 YENEEA. CDR3 protein: CASSAGFSRQSRANVLTF. The CDR3 coding sequence is TGTGCCAGCAGCGCCGGCTTCTCTCGACAAAGTCGGGCCAACGTCCTGACTTTC.

This chain uses TRBV18 with TRBJ2-5; weak D call: TRBD1 (5 bases). V lost 4 bases, J lost 3 bases, and 12 bases lay in between. The length of the CDR3 is 14 residues. CDR1 is KGHSH and CDR2 is LQKENI in the germline V gene. The CDR3 loop reads CASSLFTGEETQYF. Here the CDR3 DNA reads TGTGCCAGCTCACTCTTTACAGGTGAAGAGACCCAGTACTTC.

The table lists this clone with a count of one. This sequence joins TRBV6-5 and TRBJ1-4, with D tentatively TRBD1 (5 bases). With 2 bases removed from V and 7 bases from J, the gap between germline ends came to 11 bases. Germline CDR1 MNHEY, CDR2 SVGAGI. This CDR3 has 14 amino acids. In DNA form, the CDR3 reads TGTGCCAGCAGTTACCGCGGGACGTCTGAAAAACTGTTTTTT. Encoded protein: CASSYRGTSEKLFF.

CDR3 in amino acids: CASSNWDRGSETQYF. The CDR3 coding sequence is TGTGCCAGCAGTAACTGGGACAGGGGGTCGGAGACCCAGTACTTC. V and J are TRBV6-5 and TRBJ2-5; 11 bases agree with TRBD1. This CDR3 region has 15 residues. The J segment lost 5 bases and the V segment lost 5 bases, leaving 7 bases of the junction unmatched. The V gene's germline CDR1 is MNHEY and CDR2 SVGAGI.

J is TRBJ1-1 and V is TRBV6-5, with unresolved D. The CDR3 is 13 residues long. V gave up 7 bases and J gave up 4 bases, with 13 bases separating them. Germline loops: CDR1 MNHEY, CDR2 SVGAGI. CDR3 sequence: CASIRWESTEAFF. Written as DNA, the CDR3 is TGTGCCAGCATTAGATGGGAGTCCACTGAAGCTTTCTTT.

This chain links TRBV28 with TRBJ2-2; D might be TRBD2 (6 bases). The CDR3 length is 16 residues. The germline CDR1 and CDR2 sequences are MDHEN and SYDVKM. With 6 bases removed from V and 7 bases from J, the gap between germline ends came to 21 bases. The DNA for the CDR3 is TGTGCCAGCAGCTTCGCAAGATGGGGGGACGACGGGGAGCTGTTTTTT. Residues: CASSFARWGDDGELFF.

The chain combines TRBV7-2 with TRBJ2-7; maybe TRBD2 (6 bases). Looked up from germline, CDR1 is SGHTA and CDR2 is FQGNSA. This CDR3 contains 15 residues. V lost 3 bases, J lost 3 bases, and 15 bases lay in between. The CDR3 protein is CASSFSGEYDYEQYF. CDR3 bases: TGTGCCAGCAGCTTTTCGGGGGAGTATGACTACGAGCAGTACTTC.

The chain's CDR3 is CAISEDSYTEAFF. As DNA, the CDR3 is TGTGCCATCAGTGAGGACAGCTACACTGAAGCTTTCTTT. This chain uses TRBV10-3 with TRBJ1-1, with a tentative D call TRBD1 (5 bases). The CDR3 has 13 amino acids. Looked up from germline, CDR1 is ENHRY and CDR2 is SYGVKD. The V end was cut by 2 bases, the J end by 3 bases, with 7 bases between.

Details on this clone: Germline and junction disagree at one end, which may indicate a read error. The chain recombines TRBV5-1 with TRBJ1-2; 7 positions agree with TRBD1. There are 14 residues in the CDR3. CDR1 SGHRS and CDR2 YFSETQ come from the germline V gene. CDR3 DNA: TGCGCCAGCAGGTTGGATACAGGGGCCTATGGCTACACCTTC. It is translated as CASRLDTGAYGYTF.

V usage is TRBV2 and J usage is TRBJ2-7; TRBD2 agrees at 9 bases. This CDR3 has 15 amino acids. Germline-derived CDR1 and CDR2 are SNHLY and FYNNEI. The J segment lost 5 bases and the V segment lost 7 bases, leaving 12 bases of the junction unmatched. In nucleotides, the CDR3 is TGTGCCAGCACAGGTAGCGGGAGAGGTAAGCACGAGCAGTACTTC. Its protein is CASTGSGRGKHEQYF. Using reference TRBV2 and TRBJ2-7 for the parts outside the CDR3, the full variable domain is EPEVTQTPSHQVTQMGQEVILRCVPISNHLYFYWYRQILGQKVEFLVSFYNNEISEKSEIFDDQFSVERPDGSNFTLKIRSTKLEDSAMYFCASTGSGRGKHEQYFGPGTRLTVT.

The chain is built from TRBV2 and TRBJ2-7; D is undetermined. Per the germline V gene, CDR1 is SNHLY and CDR2 is FYNNEI. The CDR3 has 11 amino acids. The V and J ends lost 5 bases and 4 bases respectively, with 6 bases between them. The CDR3 spells CASSLKYEQYF. The CDR3 DNA is TGTGCCAGCAGTCTAAAATACGAGCAGTACTTC.

This clone was seen a single time. The V call is TRBV9, the J call TRBJ2-7; 8 positions agree with TRBD1. This CDR3 is built from 16 residues. Germline V lookup: CDR1 SGDLS, CDR2 YYNGEE. The trim removed 0 bases at V and 5 bases at J, leaving 10 bases unmatched. The CDR3 loop reads CASSVDSGQVVNEQYF. The CDR3 coding sequence is TGTGCCAGCAGCGTAGATTCGGGACAGGTCGTGAACGAGCAGTACTTC.

The chain links TRBV11-2 to TRBJ2-7; D remains ambiguous. This CDR3 spans 16 amino acids. The germline V gene has CDR1 SGHAT and CDR2 FQNNGV. Trimming removed 2 bases at V and 3 bases at J, with 17 bases between. The DNA for the CDR3 is TGTGCCAGCAGCTTAACCCCCTACCAGGTCAACTACGAGCAGTACTTC. The encoded protein is CASSLTPYQVNYEQYF.

The chain is built from TRBV5-6 and TRBJ2-1; 13 nucleotides line up with TRBD2. The CDR3 length is 15 residues. Germline trimming cut 4 bases from V and 8 bases from J; bases unmatched to any gene: 6. Per germline, CDR1 SGHDT and CDR2 YYEEEE. This CDR3 is CASSRTSGSIDEQFF. The CDR3 DNA follows: TGTGCCAGCAGCCGGACTAGCGGGAGTATTGATGAGCAGTTCTTC.

The V call is TRBV30, the J call TRBJ1-3; D possibly corresponds to TRBD1 (5 bases). The CDR3 extends over 14 amino acids. The ends were cut back, 5 bases at V and 9 bases at J, with 20 bases in the middle. Germline CDR1 GTSNPN, CDR2 SVGIG (reference sequence). The CDR3 coding sequence is TGTGCCTGGGATACGGGACTCGGAGGAGGCACCATATATTTT. This translates into CAWDTGLGGGTIYF. Complete variable domain (other parts from reference TRBV30 and TRBJ1-3): SQTIHQWPATLVQPVGSPLSLECTVEGTSNPNLYWYRQAAGRGLQLLFYSVGIGQISSEVPQNLSASRPQDRQFILSSKKLLLSDSGFYLCAWDTGLGGGTIYFGEGSWLTVV.

This clone was detected only once. The J gene is TRBJ1-2, the V gene TRBV5-3; D remains unclear. TRBV5-3 is an ORF; its function is uncertain. V dropped 10 bases and J dropped 6 bases, with 16 bases sitting between them. The CDR3 sequence is 12 residues long. The CDR3 nucleotides are TGTGCCTTTAAGGCGGTCCGCCATGGCTACACCTTC. The encoded protein is CAFKAVRHGYTF.

J is TRBJ2-7 and V is TRBV4-3; maybe TRBD1 (6 bases). Trimming shortened V by 3 bases and J by 3 bases, and 30 bases separated the two germline ends. Germline CDR1 reads LGHNA; CDR2 reads YSLEER. The CDR3 covers 20 residues. CDR3 coding DNA: TGCGCCAGCAGCCATAAGACGAGCAGACAGGCTCGTTGCCTCATCTACGAGCAGTACTTC. It encodes CASSHKTSRQARCLIYEQYF.

CDR3 coding DNA: TGTGCCAGCAGCTTAGAATCGGGCAATCAGCCCCAGCATTTT. This sequence encodes CASSLESGNQPQHF. The chain employs TRBV7-9 and TRBJ1-5; D not resolved. Germline-derived CDR1 and CDR2 are SEHNR and FQNEAQ (reference sequence). Trimming left V 1 base short and J 2 bases short, with 6 bases between. The CDR3 consists of 14 residues.

The genes are TRBV28 and TRBJ1-3, with 9 bases aligning to TRBD1. CDR1 and CDR2 (germline): MDHEN, SYDVKM. This CDR3 has 15 residues. V lost 4 bases to trimming and J lost 4 bases; unmatched junction nucleotides: 5. The CDR3 region is CASSSGDREGNTIYF. The CDR3 DNA reads as TGTGCCAGCAGTTCGGGGGACAGGGAGGGAAACACCATATATTTT.

V usage is TRBV27 and J usage is TRBJ2-3, with D possibly TRBD2 on 6 matching bases. The CDR3 loop spans 15 amino acids. Germline assignment: CDR1 MNHEY and CDR2 SMNVEV (reference sequence). Trimming took off 2 bases at V and 5 bases at J, with 14 bases between the two ends. The CDR3 loop is CASSLNAAGRDTQYF. CDR3 nucleotides: TGTGCCAGCAGTTTAAATGCGGCGGGACGAGATACGCAGTATTTT.

Details on this clone: One junction end does not reproduce the germline sequence, and a read error may be involved. The chain has TRBV4-1 and TRBJ2-1, with D perhaps TRBD2 (6 bases). The CDR3 runs to 14 residues. CDR1 is MGHRA and CDR2 is YSYEKL in the germline V gene. The CDR3 DNA is TGCGCCAGCAGCCAAGTCTTCCTCCTAGCGTCGTTGGTCTTC. Its protein is CASSQVFLLASLVF.